These 12 T cell receptor beta chains came from one sample sequenced in a study of regulatory dendritic cells for organ transplantation. Method: immunoSEQ multiplex PCR; TCRdb's copy keeps in-frame clones and lacks some. Altogether some 10,000 clones are present, 72% being singletons, with the ten largest covering approximately 20%. Sequencing was carried out using memory CD8+ T cells from blood. The subset: CD45RO+ memory T cells. Receptors originate from a human donor in good health.

This chain links TRBV7-6 with TRBJ2-7; D is unresolved. V was cut by 3 bases and J by 4 bases, with 7 bases left in between. Germline V gene lookup returns CDR1 SGHVS and CDR2 FNYEAQ. CDR3 length: 12 amino acids. The CDR3 coding sequence is TGTGCCAGCAGCTTTGTCGGATACGAGCAGTACTTC. The encoded protein is CASSFVGYEQYF.

The V gene is TRBV27, the J gene TRBJ2-7; possible D gene TRBD1, 5 bases. The CDR3 runs to 14 residues. Trimming removed 2 bases at V and 7 bases at J, with 15 bases between. Germline-derived CDR1 and CDR2 are MNHEY and SMNVEV (reference sequence). CDR3 amino acids: CASSLGAAGREQYF. The CDR3 nucleotides are TGTGCCAGCAGTTTAGGGGCTGCAGGGCGGGAGCAGTACTTC.

V usage is TRBV29-1 and J usage is TRBJ1-2; D gene uncertain. The length of the CDR3 is 14 residues. Trimming pared 6 bases from V and 4 bases from J, leaving 18 bases between. Germline lookup yields CDR1 SQVTM and CDR2 ANQGSEA. CDR3 sequence reads: CSVAGGRVIYGYTF. CDR3 DNA sequence: TGCAGCGTGGCAGGAGGCAGAGTGATCTATGGCTACACCTTC.

This clone was detected only a few times. The V call is TRBV7-2, the J call TRBJ1-5; possibly TRBD1 for D (6 bases). This CDR3 region has 14 residues. With 0 bases removed from V and 5 bases from J, the gap between germline ends came to 8 bases. Germline V gene sequence: CDR1 SGHTA, CDR2 FQGNSA. In nucleotides, the CDR3 is TGTGCCAGCAGCTTAGCGGGGGGGCATCAGCCCCAGCATTTT. This encodes CASSLAGGHQPQHF.

V is TRBV5-1 and J is TRBJ2-7; TRBD1 might be the D (5 bases). Trimming stripped 4 bases from V and 0 bases from J, with 20 bases between. The CDR3 length is 17 residues. Germline CDR1 and CDR2: SGHRS and YFSETQ. The CDR3: CASSRTPYRLDSYEQYF. CDR3 bases: TGCGCCAGCAGCCGTACCCCCTACAGGTTAGACTCCTACGAGCAGTACTTC. Drawing the rest from reference TRBV5-1 and TRBJ2-7, the complete variable domain is KAGVTQTPRYLIKTRGQQVTLSCSPISGHRSVSWYQQTPGQGLQFLFEYFSETQRNKGNFPGRFSGRQFSNSRSEMNVSTLELGDSALYLCASSRTPYRLDSYEQYFGPGTRLTVT.

The chain recombines TRBV19 with TRBJ1-2, with D maybe TRBD1 (5 bases). CDR3 length: 14 amino acids. Germline V gene data show CDR1 as LNHDA and CDR2 as SQIVND (reference sequence). V gave up 6 bases and J gave up 3 bases, with 14 bases separating them. CDR3 protein: CASSWGLSDYGYTF. CDR3 coding DNA: TGTGCCAGTAGCTGGGGACTCTCGGACTATGGCTACACCTTC.

The chain has TRBV4-3 and TRBJ2-2; TRBD1 aligns across 8 bases. This CDR3 has 16 residues. The V gene's germline CDR1 is LGHNA and CDR2 YSLEER. V lost 2 bases and J lost 7; bases outside the gene matches: 9. The CDR3 loop is CASSQPGQALFGELFF. The CDR3 region has the DNA TGCGCCAGCAGCCAACCGGGACAGGCCCTATTCGGGGAGCTGTTTTTT.

Relative to its sample, this clone is medium-sized (0.01 to 0.1%). The same CDR3 can be traced to other DNA sequences in this sample. The chain couples TRBV7-9 to TRBJ1-1; 10 positions match TRBD1. V was pared by 5 bases and J by 7 bases, with 1 base of the junction left unmatched. Germline V gene lookup returns CDR1 SEHNR and CDR2 FQNEAQ (reference sequence). The CDR3 is 12 amino acids. The DNA of the CDR3 is TGTGCCAGCAGCGGGACAGGGGTTGAAGCTTTCTTT. This translates into CASSGTGVEAFF.

The CDR3 is CAWSWGRTYEQYF. CDR3 DNA: TGTGCCTGGAGTTGGGGCAGGACCTACGAGCAGTACTTC. The genes are TRBV30 and TRBJ2-7; possibly TRBD1 for D (5 bases). Looked up from germline, CDR1 is GTSNPN and CDR2 is SVGIG (reference sequence). Trimming removed 2 bases at V and 2 bases at J, with 10 bases between. The CDR3 is 13 residues long. Drawing the rest from reference TRBV30 and TRBJ2-7, the complete variable domain is SQTIHQWPATLVQPVGSPLSLECTVEGTSNPNLYWYRQAAGRGLQLLFYSVGIGQISSEVPQNLSASRPQDRQFILSSKKLLLSDSGFYLCAWSWGRTYEQYFGPGTRLTVT.

This chain joins TRBV10-3 and TRBJ1-2; 9 nucleotides agree with TRBD1. V dropped 8 bases and J dropped 5; count of bases not matched to a gene: 18. Germline CDR1 reads ENHRY; CDR2 reads SYGVKD. The CDR3 length is 17 residues. In nucleotides, the CDR3 is TGTGCCATCTACGACAGGGACAGGGTAGGACTCGGGTATGGCTACACCTTC. As protein: CAIYDRDRVGLGYGYTF.

There are a few counts of this clone. This chain uses TRBV4-3 with TRBJ1-3; D unresolved. Trimming took off 0 bases at V and 9 bases at J, with 15 bases between the two ends. The CDR3 sequence is 15 residues long. Per germline, CDR1 LGHNA and CDR2 YSLEER. CDR3 nucleotides: TGCGCCAGCAGCCAAGATACAGATATCGGAGGCACCATATATTTT. Its protein product is CASSQDTDIGGTIYF.

The chain couples TRBV7-6 to TRBJ1-4, with TRBD1 as a possible D gene (6 bases). CDR3 size: 13 residues. The germline CDR1 and CDR2 sequences are SGHVS and FNYEAQ. The V gene lost 1 base and the J gene lost 7 bases, with 7 bases spanning the gap. CDR3 sequence (DNA): TGTGCCAGCAGCTTAGAGGGGGTTGAAAAACTGTTTTTT. This encodes CASSLEGVEKLFF.